This paragraph reports one T cell receptor (beta chain). Its cognate antigen is unknown. The data were taken from a study of cytomegalovirus exposure and HLA in healthy donors. Findings and limits, study-wide: A later analysis reported that several of the most significant clusters appeared to be linked to common viral pathogens, among them Epstein-Barr virus. The majority of CMV-associated TCR beta chains were reported as apparently HLA-restricted in a later analysis. With later analysis, a missense DCLRE1C variant became linked to TCR beta V- and J-gene trimming.

Primers: 60 Vbeta forward and 13 Jbeta reverse. Data came from immunoSEQ multiplex PCR; TCRdb stores just in-frame clones and leaves some out. Here the sample spans over 130,000 clones, around 75% being singletons. This clonotype was obtained from a human donor in good health. Sequencing input: PBMCs.

CDR3: CASEYGTGGYQPQHF. The CDR3 DNA is TGTGCCAGCGAGTACGGGACAGGGGGCTATCAGCCCCAGCATTTT. The gene calls are TRBV6-6 and TRBJ1-5, with 12 bases lining up with TRBD1. The length of the CDR3 is 15 residues. Losses at the gene ends were 8 bases for V and 5 bases for J; bases not matched to a gene: 7. The V gene's germline CDR1 is MNHNY and CDR2 SVGAGI (reference sequence).